Presented here are 9 T cell receptor beta chains from one specimen sequenced in a study of OX40 agonist ivuxolimab in advanced cancers. Receptor libraries were prepared by the immunoSEQ multiplex PCR assay. In its TCRdb copy, this immuneACCESS table keeps in-frame sequences only and misses some clones. Where compared with another copy, unresolved V genes explain less than half of these, and the others have no known cause. Present in this sample are more than 65,000 clones, approximately 90% of which were seen just once. Jointly, the top ten make up about 8.6% of the sample. Sequencing was performed on CD4+ or CD8+ T cells sorted from blood, taken in a trial of the OX40 agonist ivuxolimab. Receptors originate from an adult with an advanced solid tumor such as melanoma, head and neck, liver or kidney cancer.

The J gene is TRBJ1-2, the V gene TRBV28; D is possibly TRBD1 (6 bases). Germline CDR1 MDHEN, CDR2 SYDVKM. The CDR3 has 15 amino acids. The V end lost 6 bases, the J end lost 6 bases, and 20 bases lay between the germline ends. The CDR3 here is CASRLDRLGGDGYTF. For the CDR3, the DNA is TGTGCCAGCAGACTAGACAGGCTAGGGGGGGATGGCTACACCTTC.

The CDR3 DNA is TGTGCCAGCGGCGGTCAGCCCCAGCATTTT. Its protein is CASGGQPQHF. The rearrangement uses TRBV2 and TRBJ1-5; no firm D call. Germline V gene lookup returns CDR1 SNHLY and CDR2 FYNNEI. V shed 8 bases and J shed 6 bases, with 5 bases lying between them. The length of the CDR3 is 10 residues.

This clone has just a few counts. The gene calls are TRBV9 and TRBJ1-6; D may be TRBD1 (5 bases). The V gene's germline CDR1 is SGDLS and CDR2 YYNGEE. The V end was cut by 7 bases, the J end by 7 bases, with 9 bases between. The CDR3 totals 12 residues. CDR3 amino acids: CASGGNNSPLHF. The CDR3 nucleotides are TGTGCCAGCGGGGGAAACAATTCACCCCTCCACTTT.

This chain joins TRBV19 and TRBJ1-5; D not certain. The CDR3 runs 14 residues. Germline V CDR1 and CDR2: LNHDA, SQIVND (reference sequence). V was shortened by 5 bases and J by 4 bases, with 12 bases between the two germline ends. This chain's CDR3 is CASSWGIANQPQHF. DNA of the CDR3: TGTGCCAGTAGTTGGGGAATCGCGAATCAGCCCCAGCATTTT.

The chain carries TRBV30 and TRBJ2-2; 8 bases align to TRBD1. The CDR3 is made up of 14 amino acids. The V gene's germline CDR1 is GTSNPN and CDR2 SVGIG (reference sequence). With V trimmed by 2 bases and J by 6 bases, 5 bases remained unmatched. The CDR3 reads CAWSLGQGAGELFF. The DNA of the CDR3 is TGTGCCTGGAGTTTAGGACAGGGAGCCGGGGAGCTGTTTTTT.

This sequence joins TRBV5-5 and TRBJ1-4, with TRBD1 as a possible D gene (6 bases). Trimming removed 0 bases at V and 6 bases at J, with 9 bases between. The CDR3 extends over 14 amino acids. Per germline, CDR1 SGHKS and CDR2 YYEKEE (reference sequence). CDR3 sequence (DNA): TGTGCCAGCAGCTTGGGGCAGGGGCATGAAAAACTGTTTTTT. Translation gives CASSLGQGHEKLFF.

This chain joins TRBV14 and TRBJ2-5, with D hard to call. Germline loops: CDR1 SGHDN, CDR2 FVKESK. This CDR3 has 15 amino acids. V shed 4 bases and J shed 1 base, with 13 bases lying between them. The CDR3 spells CASSPHFRPQETQYF. CDR3 sequence (DNA): TGTGCCAGCAGCCCCCACTTTCGGCCCCAAGAGACCCAGTACTTC.

The chain uses TRBV7-9 and TRBJ1-6, with a possible D match to TRBD1 (6 bases). V was cut by 4 bases and J by 7 bases, with 11 bases left in between. Per germline, CDR1 SEHNR and CDR2 FQNEAQ (reference sequence). The CDR3 spans 14 residues. CDR3 amino acids: CASSSGQLNSPLHF. The CDR3 nucleotides read TGTGCCAGCAGCTCCGGACAGCTAAATTCACCCCTCCACTTT.

The V call is TRBV7-9, the J call TRBJ2-7, with D tentatively TRBD1 (6 bases). Per the germline V gene, CDR1 is SEHNR and CDR2 is FQNEAQ (reference sequence). V shed 8 bases and J shed 1 base, with 12 bases lying between them. There are 13 residues in the CDR3. The CDR3 sequence is CASLNGQSYEQYF. Here the CDR3 DNA reads TGTGCCAGCCTAAACGGACAGTCCTACGAGCAGTACTTC.